This section outlines one TCR beta chain sequence together with its context. Trimming cost V 7 bases and J 5 bases; bases outside gene matches: 16. In germline, CDR1 is MNHEY, CDR2 SMNVEV (reference sequence). The CDR3 contains 16 residues. The data originate from a study of cytomegalovirus exposure and HLA in healthy donors. TCRdb's table, derived via immunoSEQ multiplex PCR, lists solely in-frame clones and lacks some. The data hold some 190,000 clones, with approximately 86% observed a single time. This receptor was identified in a man aged 25-45 years in good health and CMV-seropositive. The chain combines TRBV27 with TRBJ2-5; 7 nucleotides line up with TRBD2. Sequenced material: PBMCs. This CDR3 reads CASIGPGGRDGETQYF. The CDR3 DNA sequence: TGTGCCAGCATTGGCCCGGGCGGGAGAGACGGGGAGACCCAGTACTTC.